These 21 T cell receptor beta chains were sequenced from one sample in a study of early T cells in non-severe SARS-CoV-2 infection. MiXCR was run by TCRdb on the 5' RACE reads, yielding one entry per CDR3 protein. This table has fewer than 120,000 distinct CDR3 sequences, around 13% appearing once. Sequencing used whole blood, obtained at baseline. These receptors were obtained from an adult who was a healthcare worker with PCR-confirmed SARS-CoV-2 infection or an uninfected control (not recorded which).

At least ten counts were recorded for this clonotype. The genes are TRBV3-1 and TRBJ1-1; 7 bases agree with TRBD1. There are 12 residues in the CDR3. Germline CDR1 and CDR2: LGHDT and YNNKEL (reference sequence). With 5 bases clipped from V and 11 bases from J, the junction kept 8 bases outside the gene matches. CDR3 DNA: TGTGCCAGCAGCTTCGGAGGGGGCTCCGCTTTCTTT. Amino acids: CASSFGGGSAFF.

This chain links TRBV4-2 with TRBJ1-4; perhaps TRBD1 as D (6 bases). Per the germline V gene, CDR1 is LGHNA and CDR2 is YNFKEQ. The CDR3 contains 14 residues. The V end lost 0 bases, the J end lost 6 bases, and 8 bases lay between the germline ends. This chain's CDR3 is CASSQEQGDEKLFF. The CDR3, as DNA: TGTGCCAGCAGCCAAGAACAGGGCGATGAAAAACTGTTTTTT.

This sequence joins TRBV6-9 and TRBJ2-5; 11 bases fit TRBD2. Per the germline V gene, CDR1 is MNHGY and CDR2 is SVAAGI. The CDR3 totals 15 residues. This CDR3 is CPKGLAGGYGETQYF. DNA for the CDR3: TGTCCCAAAGGCCTAGCGGGGGGATACGGTGAGACCCAGTACTTC.

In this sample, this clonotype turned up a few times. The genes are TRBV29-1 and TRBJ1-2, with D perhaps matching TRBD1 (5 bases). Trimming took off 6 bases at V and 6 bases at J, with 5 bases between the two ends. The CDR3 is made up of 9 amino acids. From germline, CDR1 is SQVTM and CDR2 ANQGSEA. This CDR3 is CSVGDGYTF. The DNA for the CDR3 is TGCAGCGTAGGGGATGGCTACACCTTC.

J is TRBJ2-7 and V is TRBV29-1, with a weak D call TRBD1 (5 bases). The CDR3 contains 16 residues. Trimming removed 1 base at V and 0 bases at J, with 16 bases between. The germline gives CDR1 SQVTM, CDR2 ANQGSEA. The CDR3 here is CSVEGTLETGSYEQYF. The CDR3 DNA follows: TGCAGCGTTGAAGGGACACTTGAAACGGGCTCCTACGAGCAGTACTTC.

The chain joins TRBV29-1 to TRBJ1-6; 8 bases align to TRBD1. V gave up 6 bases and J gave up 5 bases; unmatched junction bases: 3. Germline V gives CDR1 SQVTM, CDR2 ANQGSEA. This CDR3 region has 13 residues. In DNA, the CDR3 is TGCAGCGTCCGGACAGGGAATAATTCACCCCTCCACTTT. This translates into CSVRTGNNSPLHF.

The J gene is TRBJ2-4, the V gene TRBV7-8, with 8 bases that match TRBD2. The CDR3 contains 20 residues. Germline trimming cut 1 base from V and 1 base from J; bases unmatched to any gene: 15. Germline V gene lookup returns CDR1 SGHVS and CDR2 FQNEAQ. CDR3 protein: CASSLVRASGRFGAKNIQYF. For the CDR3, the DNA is TGTGCCAGCAGCTTAGTGAGGGCTAGCGGGCGGTTCGGGGCCAAAAACATTCAGTACTTC.

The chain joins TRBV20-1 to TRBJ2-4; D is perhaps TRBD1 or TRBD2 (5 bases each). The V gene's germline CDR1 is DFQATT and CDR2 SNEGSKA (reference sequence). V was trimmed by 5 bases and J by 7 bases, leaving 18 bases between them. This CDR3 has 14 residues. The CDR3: CSARRMGERNIQYF. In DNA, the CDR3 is TGCAGTGCTCGTCGTATGGGGGAACGGAACATTCAGTACTTC.

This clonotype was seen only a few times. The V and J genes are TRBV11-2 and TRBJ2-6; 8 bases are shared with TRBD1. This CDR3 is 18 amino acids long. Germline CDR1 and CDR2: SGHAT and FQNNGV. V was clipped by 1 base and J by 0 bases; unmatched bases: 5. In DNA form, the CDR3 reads TGTGCCAGCAGCTTAGTTGGACAGGGATACTCTGGGGCCAACGTCCTGACTTTC. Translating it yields CASSLVGQGYSGANVLTF.

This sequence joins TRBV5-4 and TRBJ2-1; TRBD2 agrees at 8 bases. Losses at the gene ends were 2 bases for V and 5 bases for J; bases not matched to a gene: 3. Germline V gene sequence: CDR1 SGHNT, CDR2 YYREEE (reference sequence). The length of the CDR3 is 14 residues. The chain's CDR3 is CASSFRTSNNEQFF. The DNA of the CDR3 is TGTGCCAGCAGCTTCCGGACTAGCAACAATGAGCAGTTCTTC.

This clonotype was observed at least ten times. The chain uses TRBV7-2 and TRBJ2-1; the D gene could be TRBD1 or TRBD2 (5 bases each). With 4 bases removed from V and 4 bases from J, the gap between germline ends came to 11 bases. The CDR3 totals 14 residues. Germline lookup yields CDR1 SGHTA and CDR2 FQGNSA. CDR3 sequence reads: CASSSSGAYNEQFF. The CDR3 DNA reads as TGTGCCAGCAGCTCCTCCGGGGCGTACAATGAGCAGTTCTTC.

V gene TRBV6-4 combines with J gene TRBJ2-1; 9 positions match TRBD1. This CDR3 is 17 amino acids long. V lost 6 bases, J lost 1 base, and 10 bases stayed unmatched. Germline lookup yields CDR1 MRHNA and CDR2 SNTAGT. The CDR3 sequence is CASSLTWTGDSYNEQFF. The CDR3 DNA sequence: TGTGCCAGCAGCCTTACTTGGACAGGGGATTCCTACAATGAGCAGTTCTTC.

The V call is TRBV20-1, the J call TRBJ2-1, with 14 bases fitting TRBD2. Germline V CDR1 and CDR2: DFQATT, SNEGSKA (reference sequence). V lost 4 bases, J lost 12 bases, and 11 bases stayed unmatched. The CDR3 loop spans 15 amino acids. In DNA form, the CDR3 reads TGCAGTGCTAAACGACTAGCGGGAGGGCCACAGGGGCAGTTCTTC. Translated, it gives CSAKRLAGGPQGQFF.

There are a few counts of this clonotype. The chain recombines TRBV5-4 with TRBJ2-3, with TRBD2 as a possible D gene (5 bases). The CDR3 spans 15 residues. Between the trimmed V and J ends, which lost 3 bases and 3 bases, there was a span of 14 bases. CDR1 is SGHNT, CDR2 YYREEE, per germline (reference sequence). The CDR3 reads CASSSRLADTDTQYF. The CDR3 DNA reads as TGTGCCAGCAGCTCCCGCCTAGCAGATACAGATACGCAGTATTTT.

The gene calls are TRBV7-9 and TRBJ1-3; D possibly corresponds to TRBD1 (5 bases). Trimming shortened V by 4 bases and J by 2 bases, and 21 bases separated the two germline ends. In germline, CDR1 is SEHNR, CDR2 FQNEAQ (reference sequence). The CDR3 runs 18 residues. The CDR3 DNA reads TGTGCCAGCAGCTCGCCCGGGCTGGGCTCGGGGGCTGGAAACACCATATATTTT. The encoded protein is CASSSPGLGSGAGNTIYF.

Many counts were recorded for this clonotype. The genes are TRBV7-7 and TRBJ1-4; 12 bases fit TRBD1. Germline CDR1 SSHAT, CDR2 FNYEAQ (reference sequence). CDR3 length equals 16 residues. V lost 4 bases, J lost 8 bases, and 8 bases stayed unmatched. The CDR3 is CASSSGTGGAGEKLFF. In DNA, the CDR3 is TGTGCCAGCAGCTCGGGGACAGGGGGCGCGGGGGAAAAACTGTTTTTT.

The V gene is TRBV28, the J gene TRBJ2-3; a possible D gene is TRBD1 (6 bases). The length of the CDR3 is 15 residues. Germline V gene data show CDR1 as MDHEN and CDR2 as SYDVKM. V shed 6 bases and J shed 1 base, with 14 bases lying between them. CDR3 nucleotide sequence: TGTGCCAGCAGCCGGACAGCCGGACGCACAGATACGCAGTATTTT. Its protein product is CASSRTAGRTDTQYF.

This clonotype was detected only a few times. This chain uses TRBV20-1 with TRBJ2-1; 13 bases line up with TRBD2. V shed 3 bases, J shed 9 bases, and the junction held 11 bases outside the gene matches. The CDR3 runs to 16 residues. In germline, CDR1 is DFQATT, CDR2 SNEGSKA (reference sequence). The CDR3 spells CSARTLGLAGESEQFF. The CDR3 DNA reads TGCAGTGCTAGGACCCTCGGACTAGCGGGGGAGAGTGAGCAGTTCTTC.

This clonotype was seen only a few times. The CDR3 bases are TGTGCCAGCAGCCCCACCCCCGGGACAGGGGAAGGAACGAACACTGAAGCTTTCTTT. The encoded protein is CASSPTPGTGEGTNTEAFF. The rearrangement links TRBV5-6 to TRBJ1-1, with TRBD1 matching over 10 bases. CDR1 and CDR2 from the germline V gene are SGHDT and YYEEEE. V shed 4 bases, J shed 1 base, and the junction held 16 bases outside the gene matches. The CDR3 contains 19 residues.

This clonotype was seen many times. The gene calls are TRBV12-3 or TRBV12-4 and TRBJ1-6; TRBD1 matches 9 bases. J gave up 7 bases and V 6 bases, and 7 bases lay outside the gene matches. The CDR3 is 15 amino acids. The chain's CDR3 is CASRPWDRENSPLHF. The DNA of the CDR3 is TGTGCCAGCAGACCCTGGGACAGGGAAAATTCACCCCTCCACTTT.

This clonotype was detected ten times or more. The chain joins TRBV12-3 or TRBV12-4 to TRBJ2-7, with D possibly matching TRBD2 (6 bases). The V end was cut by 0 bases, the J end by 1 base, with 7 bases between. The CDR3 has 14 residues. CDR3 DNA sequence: TGTGCCAGCAGTTTAGCGGGGGGTTCCTACGAGCAGTACTTC. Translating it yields CASSLAGGSYEQYF.